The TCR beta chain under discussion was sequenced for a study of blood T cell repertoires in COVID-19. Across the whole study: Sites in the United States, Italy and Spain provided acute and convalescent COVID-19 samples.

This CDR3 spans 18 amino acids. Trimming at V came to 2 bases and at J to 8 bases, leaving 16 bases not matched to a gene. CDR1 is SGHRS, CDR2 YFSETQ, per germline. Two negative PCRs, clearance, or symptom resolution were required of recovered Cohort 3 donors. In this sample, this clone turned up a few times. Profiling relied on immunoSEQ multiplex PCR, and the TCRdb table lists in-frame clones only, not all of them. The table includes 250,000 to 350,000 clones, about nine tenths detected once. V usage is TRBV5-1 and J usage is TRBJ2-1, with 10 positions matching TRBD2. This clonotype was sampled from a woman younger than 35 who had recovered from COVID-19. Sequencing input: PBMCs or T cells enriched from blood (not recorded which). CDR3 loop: CASSFFGVAGGRSDEQFF. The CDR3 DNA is TGCGCCAGCAGCTTTTTTGGAGTAGCGGGAGGTAGGAGCGATGAGCAGTTCTTC.